These 22 T cell receptor beta chains share one sample of origin, sequenced in a study of blood T cell repertoires in COVID-19. Sequencing was performed with immunoSEQ multiplex PCR; in TCRdb, only in-frame clones are kept and a portion is missing. This table has about 110,000 clones, approximately 80% appearing once. The sample was peripheral blood. The receptors were sampled from an older woman with acute or convalescent COVID-19.

The chain joins TRBV29-1 to TRBJ1-2, with D tentatively TRBD1 (5 bases). From germline, CDR1 is SQVTM and CDR2 ANQGSEA. This CDR3 region has 11 residues. Trimming took off 4 bases at V and 5 bases at J, with 8 bases between the two ends. CDR3 bases: TGCAGCGTTGGGGGGGAGTATGGCTACACCTTC. This sequence encodes CSVGGEYGYTF.

The rearrangement uses TRBV29-1 and TRBJ1-4; D not resolved. CDR1 is SQVTM, CDR2 ANQGSEA, per germline. The V and J ends lost 0 bases and 8 bases respectively, with 13 bases between them. The CDR3 totals 14 residues. The CDR3 loop reads CSVEDKQSREKLFF. CDR3 DNA: TGCAGCGTTGAAGATAAGCAGTCTAGAGAAAAACTGTTTTTT.

The J gene is TRBJ2-7, the V gene TRBV5-1; no firm D call. The CDR3 has 13 residues. Per the germline V gene, CDR1 is SGHRS and CDR2 is YFSETQ. The germline V and J ends were trimmed by 0 bases and 6 bases, with 10 bases remaining between them. CDR3 sequence: CASSLGFVGEQYF. CDR3 DNA sequence: TGCGCCAGCAGCTTGGGGTTTGTCGGCGAGCAGTACTTC.

The chain carries TRBV19 and TRBJ2-5; tentatively, D is TRBD1 (5 bases). V lost 6 bases and J 1 base, leaving 9 bases between the germline ends. Germline CDR1 and CDR2: LNHDA and SQIVND (reference sequence). This CDR3 is 13 amino acids long. The CDR3 DNA follows: TGTGCCAGTAGGGCGACAGTCCAAGAGACCCAGTACTTC. Protein product: CASRATVQETQYF.

The chain uses TRBV4-3 and TRBJ2-5; D gene ambiguous. Between the trimmed V and J ends, which lost 0 bases and 4 bases, there was a span of 15 bases. Germline CDR1 reads LGHNA; CDR2 reads YSLEER. The CDR3 length is 16 residues. For the CDR3, the DNA is TGCGCCAGCAGCCAAGATAGAGAGACATGGCGAGAGACCCAGTACTTC. Amino acids: CASSQDRETWRETQYF.

The chain links TRBV6-6 to TRBJ1-5; TRBD1 matches 7 bases. Germline CDR1 reads MNHNY; CDR2 reads SVGAGI (reference sequence). The CDR3 length is 16 residues. The J segment lost 0 bases and the V segment lost 6 bases, leaving 8 bases of the junction unmatched. CDR3 region: CASSQGQRDSNQPQHF. CDR3 coding DNA: TGTGCCAGCAGCCAGGGACAGAGAGATAGCAATCAGCCCCAGCATTTT.

The chain links TRBV19 to TRBJ1-5, with 10 bases that match TRBD1. The CDR3 runs 16 residues. Germline-derived CDR1 and CDR2 are LNHDA and SQIVND (reference sequence). V was clipped by 4 bases and J by 3 bases; unmatched bases: 6. CDR3 protein: CASSTSDRGPNQPQHF. In DNA form, the CDR3 reads TGTGCCAGTAGTACCTCTGACAGGGGGCCCAATCAGCCCCAGCATTTT.

CDR3 loop: CASSQEPGGGGANVLTF. The CDR3 coding sequence is TGTGCCAGCAGCCAAGAACCTGGAGGCGGTGGGGCCAACGTCCTGACTTTC. The chain is built from TRBV7-3 and TRBJ2-6; D perhaps matches TRBD2 (5 bases). Germline-derived CDR1 and CDR2 are SGHTA and FQGTGA. V was shortened by 5 bases and J by 3 bases, with 17 bases between the two germline ends. The CDR3 loop spans 17 amino acids. The whole variable domain, remainder taken from reference TRBV7-3 and TRBJ2-6, is GAGVSQTPSNKVTEKGKYVELRCDPISGHTALYWYRQSLGQGPEFLIYFQGTGAADDSGLPNDRFFAVRPEGSVSTLKIQRTERGDSAVYLCASSQEPGGGGANVLTFGAGSRLTVL.

The genes are TRBV21-1 and TRBJ1-2; whether TRBD1, the table's D call, matches the DNA was not checked. TRBV21-1 counts as a pseudogene. This CDR3 contains 13 residues. This CDR3 reads CASPGTENYGYTF. The CDR3 coding sequence is TGTGCCAGCCCCGGAACAGAGAACTATGGCTACACCTTC.

J is TRBJ1-5 and V is TRBV28; maybe TRBD1 (5 bases). The V gene lost 1 base and the J gene lost 7 bases, with 14 bases spanning the gap. CDR1 and CDR2 from the germline V gene are MDHEN and SYDVKM. The CDR3 sequence is 15 residues long. CDR3 region: CASSLYLGEGQPQHF. Here the CDR3 DNA reads TGTGCCAGCAGTTTATATTTGGGGGAGGGACAGCCCCAGCATTTT.

This clone was counted a single time. This CDR3 reads CASSEGAESKNIQYF. DNA for the CDR3: TGTGCCAGCAGTGAGGGGGCCGAATCTAAAAACATTCAGTACTTC. This chain links TRBV6-4 with TRBJ2-4; D is possibly TRBD1 (6 bases). CDR3 size: 15 residues. Germline V CDR1 and CDR2: MRHNA, SNTAGT. The V gene lost 3 bases and the J gene lost 4 bases, with 13 bases spanning the gap.

The chain joins TRBV5-1 to TRBJ2-3; D might be TRBD1 (6 bases). This CDR3 spans 16 amino acids. Germline V lookup: CDR1 SGHRS, CDR2 YFSETQ. V lost 5 bases, J lost 3 bases, and 19 bases lay in between. In nucleotides, the CDR3 is TGCGCCAGCAGTTCGACCGCCGACAGGTTAACAGATACGCAGTATTTT. It codes for CASSSTADRLTDTQYF. The full variable domain, its missing parts supplied by reference TRBV5-1 and TRBJ2-3, is KAGVTQTPRYLIKTRGQQVTLSCSPISGHRSVSWYQQTPGQGLQFLFEYFSETQRNKGNFPGRFSGRQFSNSRSEMNVSTLELGDSALYLCASSSTADRLTDTQYFGPGTRLTVL.

This clone was detected a few times. The chain is built from TRBV21-1 and TRBJ2-1; the D call TRBD2 from the table was never checked on the DNA. TRBV21-1 is assigned pseudogene status. CDR3 length: 19 residues. CDR3 protein: CASSKVTSGRAGENNEQFF. CDR3 coding DNA: TGTGCCAGCAGCAAAGTGACTAGCGGGAGGGCCGGCGAGAACAATGAGCAGTTCTTC.

The rearrangement uses TRBV14 and TRBJ2-7; TRBD1 matches at 11 bases. CDR1 and CDR2 from the germline V gene are SGHDN and FVKESK. J gave up 4 bases and V 1 base, and 9 bases lay outside the gene matches. The CDR3 totals 17 residues. CDR3 nucleotides: TGTGCCAGCAGCCAAGGCTGGACAGGGGGCTTCTCGTACGAGCAGTACTTC. Its protein product is CASSQGWTGGFSYEQYF.

The chain couples TRBV5-1 to TRBJ1-5; D gene ambiguous. Per the germline V gene, CDR1 is SGHRS and CDR2 is YFSETQ. This CDR3 has 14 residues. Trimming took 5 bases from V and 7 from J, leaving 16 bases between them. The CDR3, as DNA: TGCGCCAGCAGTTTAAGCGGGCCGGAGCAGCCCCAGCATTTT. The encoded protein is CASSLSGPEQPQHF.

The chain uses TRBV7-8 and TRBJ2-1; D may be TRBD1 (6 bases). The ends were cut back, 1 base at V and 9 bases at J, with 13 bases in the middle. This CDR3 has 14 residues. Germline CDR1 SGHVS, CDR2 FQNEAQ. CDR3 sequence (DNA): TGTGCCAGCAGCTTAGGAGGGGGTGGAAGTGAGCAGTTCTTC. It yields the protein CASSLGGGGSEQFF.

V gene TRBV28 combines with J gene TRBJ2-2; 9 bases match TRBD1. The CDR3 has 15 amino acids. Looked up from germline, CDR1 is MDHEN and CDR2 is SYDVKM. The junction had 0 bases not matched to a gene; V was cut back by 0 bases and J by 4 bases. The CDR3 DNA sequence: TGTGCCAGCAGTTTATGGACAGGGGGCACCGGGGAGCTGTTTTTT. It yields the protein CASSLWTGGTGELFF.

This sequence joins TRBV18 and TRBJ1-2; 10 bases line up with TRBD1. There are 15 residues in the CDR3. J was trimmed by 4 bases and V by 4 bases; bases with no gene match: 6. Germline V gives CDR1 KGHSH, CDR2 LQKENI. The CDR3 region is CASSRSTGGGYGYTF. The CDR3 DNA follows: TGTGCCAGCTCACGATCGACAGGGGGCGGCTATGGCTACACCTTC. Filled out from reference TRBV18 and TRBJ1-2, the complete variable domain reads NAGVMQNPRHLVRRRGQEARLRCSPMKGHSHVYWYRQLPEEGLKFMVYLQKENIIDESGMPKERFSAEFPKEGPSILRIQQVVRGDSAAYFCASSRSTGGGYGYTFGSGTRLTVV.

This chain links TRBV15 with TRBJ2-5; D is unclear. CDR3 size: 13 residues. V was shortened by 5 bases and J by 3 bases, with 10 bases between the two germline ends. Germline V CDR1 and CDR2: LNHNV, YYDKDF (reference sequence). In nucleotides, the CDR3 is TGTGCCACCAGCCCCTCTAAAGAAGAGACCCAGTACTTC. Residues: CATSPSKEETQYF.

The J gene is TRBJ1-6, the V gene TRBV7-9; D is unclear. The CDR3 is 17 amino acids. CDR1 is SEHNR, CDR2 FQNEAQ, per germline (reference sequence). The V and J ends lost 4 bases and 0 bases respectively, with 13 bases between them. CDR3 sequence (DNA): TGTGCCAGCAGCTCCCCTGAATCCGGCTCCTATAATTCACCCCTCCACTTT. Protein product: CASSSPESGSYNSPLHF.

The chain employs TRBV3-1 (or the pseudogene TRBV3-2) and TRBJ2-3, with D tentatively TRBD1 (7 bases). The CDR3 spans 15 residues. Germline values: CDR1 LGHDT, CDR2 YNNKEL (reference sequence). V was clipped by 4 bases and J by 5 bases, with 16 bases between them. Here the CDR3 reads CASSPAGQLVDTQYF. Here the CDR3 DNA reads TGTGCCAGCAGCCCCGCGGGACAGTTGGTAGATACGCAGTATTTT.

The chain carries TRBV19 and TRBJ1-1, with a tentative D call TRBD1 (5 bases). The germline V and J ends were trimmed by 6 bases and 7 bases, with 15 bases remaining between them. CDR1 and CDR2 from the germline V gene are LNHDA and SQIVND (reference sequence). This CDR3 has 13 amino acids. The DNA of the CDR3 is TGTGCCAGTAGATTGCGGGGGGAGGTTGAAGCTTTCTTT. It codes for CASRLRGEVEAFF.